This T cell receptor (beta chain) comes out of a study of T cell responses to AZD1222 COVID-19 vaccine. General study points: Only a handful of people who got AZD1222 tested seropositive at baseline.

Data came from immunoSEQ multiplex PCR; TCRdb stores just in-frame clones and leaves some out. The sample contains about 150,000 clones, around nine tenths of which appear only once. Trimming removed 0 bases from V and 1 base from J, with 10 bases in between. The CDR3 contains 15 residues. Germline V CDR1 and CDR2: SGHDT, YYEEEE. This clone has a single count. Its antigen is unidentified. J is TRBJ1-2 and V is TRBV5-6; D unclear. Sequenced here: peripheral blood, sampled on day 0 of AZD1222 vaccination. The sequence was obtained from an adult in good health. The CDR3 loop reads CASSLGDWLNYGYTF. CDR3 in DNA: TGTGCCAGCAGCTTGGGTGATTGGCTTAACTATGGCTACACCTTC.